This TCR beta chain was found in a study of cytomegalovirus exposure and HLA in healthy donors. Study-wide findings and caveats: In vitro checks showed that a few CMV-associated chains really do target CMV antigens. A subsequent analysis found that TCR clusters from the first cohort also tended to co-occur in the 130 or so validation repertoires, with roughly 95% of cluster scores above 0. 164 TCR beta chains were listed as cytomegalovirus-associated.

This clone was recorded a few times. Its antigen is as yet unknown. Assay used: immunoSEQ multiplex PCR; TCRdb lists only in-frame clones, some missing. The data contain under 150,000 clones, 84% of them singletons. The approximately 120-subject validation cohort, separate from the approximately 630-subject first cohort, included the donors. The CDR3 runs to 17 residues. V lost 5 bases, J lost 0 bases, and 13 bases stayed unmatched. CDR1 is KGHSH and CDR2 is LQKENI in the germline V gene. This TCR was sampled from a woman aged 25 to 39 in good health and CMV-seronegative. Sequencing used PBMCs. The rearrangement uses TRBV18 and TRBJ2-7; 7 nucleotides align to TRBD2. The CDR3 DNA reads as TGTGCCAGCTCAGAGTTTTCTAGCGGACTGAGCTCCTACGAGCAGTACTTC. It specifies CASSEFSSGLSSYEQYF.